These 5 T cell receptor beta chains were sequenced from one sample in a study of T cell repertoires in cytomegalovirus infection. Their specific antigens are unknown. MiXCR, applied by TCRdb to the reads, yields one record per CDR3 protein. The repertoire holds about 20,000 distinct CDR3 sequences, with around 43% as singletons. The specimen comprised CD8+ T cells from cultured PBMCs, sampled from culture after CMV antigen stimulation. These receptors were obtained from a human donor in good health (CMV status not recorded). Some clones in this sample may be carry-over from other donors' samples.

The chain links TRBV12-3 or TRBV12-4 to TRBJ1-3; 7 nucleotides line up with TRBD1. After removal of 5 bases from V and 4 bases from J, the junction contained 8 bases not matched to a gene. The CDR3 spans 15 residues. The CDR3 DNA sequence: TGTGCCAGCAGTCTAACAGGGGAATGGGGAAACACCATATATTTT. This sequence encodes CASSLTGEWGNTIYF.

This chain connects TRBV7-2 to TRBJ1-4, with a weak D call TRBD1 (5 bases). From germline, CDR1 is SGHTA and CDR2 FQGNSA. Trimming cost V 1 base and J 3 bases, with 9 bases left between them. The CDR3 consists of 15 residues. The CDR3 loop reads CASSLGGYPNEKLFF. The CDR3 coding sequence is TGTGCCAGCAGCTTAGGGGGGTATCCTAATGAAAAACTGTTTTTT.

This clonotype occurred once. The rearrangement uses TRBV4-1 and TRBJ1-6; TRBD1 is a possible D gene (6 bases). V lost 4 bases, J lost 0 bases, and 13 bases lay in between. Germline V gives CDR1 MGHRA, CDR2 YSYEKL. CDR3 size: 17 residues. CDR3 bases: TGCGCCAGCAGCCCAAGGGGGACCCGCTCCTATAATTCACCCCTCCACTTT. Its translation is CASSPRGTRSYNSPLHF.

This sequence joins TRBV7-6 and TRBJ1-2; D perhaps matches TRBD1 (5 bases). This CDR3 spans 15 amino acids. CDR1 is SGHVS and CDR2 is FNYEAQ in the germline V gene. Deletions cut 2 bases from V and 2 bases from J, with 12 bases between. The CDR3 sequence: CASSLSRDGNYGYTF. CDR3 DNA sequence: TGTGCCAGCAGCTTAAGCCGGGACGGGAACTATGGCTACACCTTC.

This clonotype was counted once. The chain recombines TRBV10-3 with TRBJ2-7, with D unresolved. The V gene's germline CDR1 is ENHRY and CDR2 SYGVKD. Trimming shortened V by 3 bases and J by 2 bases, and 5 bases separated the two germline ends. CDR3 length: 12 amino acids. The CDR3 region is CAISDDPYEQYF. The CDR3 DNA reads TGTGCCATCAGTGACGACCCCTACGAGCAGTACTTC.